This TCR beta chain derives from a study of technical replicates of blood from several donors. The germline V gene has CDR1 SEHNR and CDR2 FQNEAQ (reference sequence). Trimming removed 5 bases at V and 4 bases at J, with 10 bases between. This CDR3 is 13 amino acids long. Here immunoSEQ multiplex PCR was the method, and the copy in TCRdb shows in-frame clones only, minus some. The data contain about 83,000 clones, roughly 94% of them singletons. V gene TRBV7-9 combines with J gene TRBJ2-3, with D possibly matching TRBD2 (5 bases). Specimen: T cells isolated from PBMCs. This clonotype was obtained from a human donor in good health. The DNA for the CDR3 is TGTGCCAGCAGCGCGGACGGGGCAGATACGCAGTATTTT. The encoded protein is CASSADGADTQYF.